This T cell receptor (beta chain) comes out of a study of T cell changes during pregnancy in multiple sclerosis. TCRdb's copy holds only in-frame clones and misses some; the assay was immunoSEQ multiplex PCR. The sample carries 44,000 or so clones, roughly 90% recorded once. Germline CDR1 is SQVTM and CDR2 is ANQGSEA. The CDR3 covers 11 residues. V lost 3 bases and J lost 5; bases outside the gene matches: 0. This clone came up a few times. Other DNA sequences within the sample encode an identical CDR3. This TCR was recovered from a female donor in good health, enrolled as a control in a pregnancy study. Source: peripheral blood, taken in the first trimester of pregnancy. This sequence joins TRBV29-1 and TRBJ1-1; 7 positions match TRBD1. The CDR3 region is CSVDRGTEAFF. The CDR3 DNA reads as TGCAGCGTTGACAGGGGGACTGAAGCTTTCTTT.